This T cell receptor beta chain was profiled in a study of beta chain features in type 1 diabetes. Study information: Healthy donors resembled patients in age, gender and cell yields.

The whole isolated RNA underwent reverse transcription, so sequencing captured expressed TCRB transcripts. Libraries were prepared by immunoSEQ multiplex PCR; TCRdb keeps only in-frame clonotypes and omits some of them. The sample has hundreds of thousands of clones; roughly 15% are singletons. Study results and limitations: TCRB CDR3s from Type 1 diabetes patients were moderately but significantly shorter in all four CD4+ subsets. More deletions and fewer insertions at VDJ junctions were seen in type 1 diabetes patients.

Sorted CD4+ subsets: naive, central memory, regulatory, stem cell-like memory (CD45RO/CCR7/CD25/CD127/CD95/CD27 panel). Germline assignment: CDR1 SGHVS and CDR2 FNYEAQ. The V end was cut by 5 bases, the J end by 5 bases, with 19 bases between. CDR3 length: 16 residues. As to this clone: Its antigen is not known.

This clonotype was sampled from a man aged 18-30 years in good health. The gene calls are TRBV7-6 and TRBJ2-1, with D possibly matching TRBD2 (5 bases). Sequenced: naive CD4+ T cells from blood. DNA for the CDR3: TGTGCCAGCAGCCAAATACCCCCGGGGAGCAACAATGAGCAGTTCTTC. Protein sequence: CASSQIPPGSNNEQFF.